The 18 T cell receptor beta chains listed next were all sequenced from one sample in a study of regulatory T cells in long-lasting Graves disease. Noted time point: newly diagnosed GD, antithyroid drugs for less than 3 months. Following extraction of RNA from PBMCs, that RNA was used to make the TCR library. Arm-PCR of CDR3 regions and iRepertoire HTBI primers were used to build TCR beta libraries. TCRdb recomputed calls from the multiplex PCR reads with MiXCR, one row per CDR3 protein. The repertoire consists of hundreds of thousands of distinct CDR3 sequences, with around 16% occurring once and the leading ten covering approximately 7.6%. The sample also formed part of further work on T cells in Graves' hyperthyroidism and ophthalmopathy.

This sample comprised peripheral blood mononuclear cells (PBMCs), obtained at new diagnosis, from a patient treated with antithyroid drugs. Every receptor here comes from a middle-aged woman with Graves disease.

Points on this clonotype: A read error is possible here, since a much larger clone lies one base away. In this CDR3 the conserved last residue, phenylalanine or tryptophan, is missing, so a read error is likely. The chain carries TRBV12-3 or TRBV12-4 and TRBJ2-1; D may be TRBD1 (5 bases). The CDR3 extends over 11 amino acids. V lost 6 bases and J lost 8, with 8 bases in between. The DNA of the CDR3 is TGTGCCAGCAGCCTCAGGGATGAGCAGTTCTCC. Protein product: CASSLRDEQFS.

This clonotype was found many times. V and J are TRBV7-2 and TRBJ2-7; 7 bases align to TRBD2. The CDR3 is made up of 13 amino acids. Germline V CDR1 and CDR2: SGHTA, FQGNSA. V gave up 3 bases and J gave up 3 bases; unmatched junction bases: 2. In nucleotides, the CDR3 is TGTGCCAGCAGCTTCGCGGGGGACTACGAGCAGTACTTC. Translated: CASSFAGDYEQYF.

Worth noting for this clonotype: A read error may be the cause here, since a much bigger clone is one base away. The J gene is TRBJ1-1, the V gene TRBV7-9, with D possibly being TRBD1 (5 bases). The CDR3 is 18 residues long. Germline CDR1 and CDR2: SEHNR and FQNEAQ (reference sequence). CDR3 protein: CANSSPRGSLGSNTEAFF. CDR3 sequence (DNA): TGTGCCAACAGCTCCCCGAGGGGATCGCTCGGGAGTAACACTGAAGCTTTCTTT.

This clonotype has more than one count but fewer than ten. This chain connects TRBV4-1 to TRBJ2-5, with 8 bases identical to TRBD2. CDR3 length equals 19 residues. Germline trimming cut 0 bases from V and 5 bases from J; bases unmatched to any gene: 17. Per germline, CDR1 MGHRA and CDR2 YSYEKL. The CDR3 loop is CASSQDLPAGTRPHETQYF. CDR3 DNA: TGCGCCAGCAGCCAAGATTTACCCGCCGGGACTAGACCTCATGAGACCCAGTACTTC.

This clonotype was observed many times. The chain is built from TRBV12-3 or TRBV12-4 and TRBJ2-3, with D possibly being TRBD2 (5 bases). The V end was cut by 6 bases, the J end by 1 base, with 11 bases between. This CDR3 has 14 amino acids. CDR3 bases: TGTGCCAGCAGGCGACTGAGGGGCACAGATACGCAGTATTTT. Residues: CASRRLRGTDTQYF.

This clonotype has a count of ten or more. V is TRBV11-2 and J is TRBJ2-5; possibly TRBD1 for D (6 bases). The CDR3 spans 15 residues. Germline V gene data show CDR1 as SGHAT and CDR2 as FQNNGV. Trimming took off 0 bases at V and 1 base at J, with 9 bases between the two ends. CDR3 nucleotide sequence: TGTGCCAGCAGCTTAGACGACAGGCTCCAAGAGACCCAGTACTTC. Its protein product is CASSLDDRLQETQYF. Using reference TRBV11-2 and TRBJ2-5 for the parts outside the CDR3, the full variable domain is EAGVAQSPRYKIIEKRQSVAFWCNPISGHATLYWYQQILGQGPKLLIQFQNNGVVDDSQLPKDRFSAERLKGVDSTLKIQPAKLEDSAVYLCASSLDDRLQETQYFGPGTRLLVL.

This clonotype has at least ten counts. The chain joins TRBV7-8 to TRBJ1-4; 9 bases fit TRBD1. Germline CDR1 reads SGHVS; CDR2 reads FQNEAQ. Trimming removed 5 bases from V and 4 bases from J; junction bases left unmatched: 5. The CDR3 length is 15 residues. CDR3 region: CASSPMGQGNEKLFF. The DNA of the CDR3 is TGTGCCAGCAGCCCCATGGGACAGGGTAATGAAAAACTGTTTTTT.

The rearrangement uses TRBV4-1 and TRBJ2-3; 9 nucleotides line up with TRBD2. CDR1 MGHRA and CDR2 YSYEKL come from the germline V gene. Trimming removed 6 bases from V and 8 bases from J; junction bases left unmatched: 6. This CDR3 comprises 13 residues. Here the CDR3 DNA reads TGCGCCAGCAGGGGACTAGCCCGCCCTACGCAGTATTTT. Translated: CASRGLARPTQYF.

This clonotype was seen repeatedly, ten times or more. The chain is built from TRBV20-1 and TRBJ2-5; tentatively, D is TRBD1 (6 bases). CDR1 and CDR2 (germline): DFQATT, SNEGSKA (reference sequence). The CDR3 runs 14 residues. The V end was cut by 5 bases, the J end by 2 bases, with 15 bases between. The CDR3 sequence: CSAGPPGQQETQYF. The CDR3 bases are TGCAGTGCTGGTCCTCCTGGACAGCAAGAGACCCAGTACTTC.

There are many counts of this clonotype. The J gene is TRBJ1-3, the V gene TRBV11-2, with D unresolved. The CDR3 is 15 amino acids. The V end was cut by 1 base, the J end by 0 bases, with 7 bases between. Per germline, CDR1 SGHAT and CDR2 FQNNGV. CDR3: CASSLVASSGNTIYF. The DNA of the CDR3 is TGTGCCAGCAGCTTAGTGGCCAGCTCTGGAAACACCATATATTTT.

This clonotype appeared many times. The genes are TRBV18 and TRBJ1-5; 7 bases fit TRBD1. CDR3 length: 14 residues. Germline loops: CDR1 KGHSH, CDR2 LQKENI. V dropped 3 bases and J dropped 4; count of bases not matched to a gene: 3. CDR3 region: CASSPGQPNQPQHF. Here the CDR3 DNA reads TGTGCCAGCTCACCGGGACAGCCGAATCAGCCCCAGCATTTT. Together with reference TRBV18 and TRBJ1-5, the CDR3 gives the full variable domain: NAGVMQNPRHLVRRRGQEARLRCSPMKGHSHVYWYRQLPEEGLKFMVYLQKENIIDESGMPKERFSAEFPKEGPSILRIQQVVRGDSAAYFCASSPGQPNQPQHFGDGTRLSIL.

This clonotype was counted between two and nine times. The chain joins TRBV9 to TRBJ1-6; D call uncertain. The length of the CDR3 is 15 residues. Looked up from germline, CDR1 is SGDLS and CDR2 is YYNGEE. V was trimmed by 0 bases and J by 8 bases, leaving 12 bases between them. The CDR3 spells CASSVDGFVDSPLHF. In nucleotides, the CDR3 is TGTGCCAGCAGCGTAGATGGGTTTGTGGATTCACCCCTCCACTTT.

This clonotype occurred a few times. The chain links TRBV18 to TRBJ2-1, with 9 bases identical to TRBD2. The CDR3 has 17 amino acids. Trimming cost V 0 bases and J 0 bases; bases outside gene matches: 3. CDR1 KGHSH and CDR2 LQKENI come from the germline V gene. CDR3 amino acids: CASSPPVSGSSYNEQFF. CDR3 DNA sequence: TGTGCCAGCTCACCACCGGTTAGCGGGAGCTCCTACAATGAGCAGTTCTTC. Together with reference TRBV18 and TRBJ2-1, the CDR3 gives the full variable domain: NAGVMQNPRHLVRRRGQEARLRCSPMKGHSHVYWYRQLPEEGLKFMVYLQKENIIDESGMPKERFSAEFPKEGPSILRIQQVVRGDSAAYFCASSPPVSGSSYNEQFFGPGTRLTVL.

The table lists this clonotype with many counts. V usage is TRBV24-1 and J usage is TRBJ2-1; 9 bases are a match to TRBD2. The CDR3 runs to 17 residues. The germline CDR1 and CDR2 sequences are KGHDR and SFDVKD. The junction had 10 bases not matched to a gene; V was cut back by 5 bases and J by 3 bases. This CDR3 is CATSGETSGYLYNEQFF. CDR3 sequence (DNA): TGTGCCACCAGTGGGGAGACTAGCGGCTACCTCTACAATGAGCAGTTCTTC.

This clonotype was recorded at least ten times. This rearrangement joins TRBV2 to TRBJ1-5; possible D gene TRBD1, 5 bases. This CDR3 region has 13 residues. Trimming stripped 8 bases from V and 5 bases from J, with 13 bases between. CDR1 SNHLY and CDR2 FYNNEI come from the germline V gene. The CDR3 loop reads CASRGTEDQPQHF. The CDR3 DNA reads TGTGCCAGCCGAGGGACCGAGGATCAGCCCCAGCATTTT.

This sequence joins TRBV12-3 or TRBV12-4 and TRBJ1-5; 7 nucleotides match TRBD1. This CDR3 has 15 amino acids. The V and J ends lost 6 bases and 2 bases, in that order; junction bases with no gene match: 7. The CDR3 protein is CASRKTGPGNQPQHF. The CDR3 bases are TGTGCCAGCAGAAAGACAGGGCCGGGCAATCAGCCCCAGCATTTT.

The table lists this clonotype with a few counts. This likely reflects a read error, since a far larger clone is one base away. The gene calls are TRBV7-3 and TRBJ2-1; 7 bases are a match to TRBD1. CDR1 is SGHTA, CDR2 FQGTGA, per germline. This CDR3 contains 12 residues. The V and J ends lost 4 bases and 6 bases, in that order; junction bases with no gene match: 0. DNA of the CDR3: TGTGCCAGCAGCTCAGGGGGCAATGAGCAGTTCTTC. Protein product: CASSSGGNEQFF.

This clonotype was seen at least ten times. The CDR3 DNA follows: TGTGCCAGCAGCACCGCGGGAGTTCACACAGATACGCAGTATTTT. This codes for CASSTAGVHTDTQYF. This chain joins TRBV11-3 and TRBJ2-3, with 7 bases lining up with TRBD2. CDR1 and CDR2 from the germline V gene are SGHNT and YENEEA. This CDR3 comprises 15 residues. V trimming: 5 bases; J trimming: 2 bases; junction bases outside the gene matches: 7.